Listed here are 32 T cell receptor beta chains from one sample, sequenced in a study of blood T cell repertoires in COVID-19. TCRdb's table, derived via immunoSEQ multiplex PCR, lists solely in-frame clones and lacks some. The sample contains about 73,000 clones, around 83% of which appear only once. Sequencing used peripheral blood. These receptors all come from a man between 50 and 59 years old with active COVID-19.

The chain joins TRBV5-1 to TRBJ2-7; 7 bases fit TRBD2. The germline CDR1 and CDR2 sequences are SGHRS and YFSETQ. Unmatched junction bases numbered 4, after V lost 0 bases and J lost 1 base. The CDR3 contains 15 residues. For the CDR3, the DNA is TGCGCCAGCAGCTTGGAGGGCGGGGGTTCCTACGAGCAGTACTTC. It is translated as CASSLEGGGSYEQYF.

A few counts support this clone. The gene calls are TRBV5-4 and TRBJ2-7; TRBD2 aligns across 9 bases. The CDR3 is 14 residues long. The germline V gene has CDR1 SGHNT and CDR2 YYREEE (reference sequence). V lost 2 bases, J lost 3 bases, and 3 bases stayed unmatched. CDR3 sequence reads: CASSLYSGSYEQYF. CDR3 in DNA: TGTGCCAGCAGCTTATATAGCGGGAGCTACGAGCAGTACTTC.

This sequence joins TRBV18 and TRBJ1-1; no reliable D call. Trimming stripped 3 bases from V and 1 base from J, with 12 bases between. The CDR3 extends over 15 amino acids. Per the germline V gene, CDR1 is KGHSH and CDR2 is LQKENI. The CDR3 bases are TGTGCCAGCTCACCGAGACCCCGACAGAACACTGAAGCTTTCTTT. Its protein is CASSPRPRQNTEAFF.

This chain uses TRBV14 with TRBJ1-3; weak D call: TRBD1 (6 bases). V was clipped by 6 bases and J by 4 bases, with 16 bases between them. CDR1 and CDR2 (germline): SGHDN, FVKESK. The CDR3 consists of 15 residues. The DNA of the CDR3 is TGTGCCAGCAGTCTACCAGGACAGAAAGGAAACACCATATATTTT. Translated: CASSLPGQKGNTIYF.

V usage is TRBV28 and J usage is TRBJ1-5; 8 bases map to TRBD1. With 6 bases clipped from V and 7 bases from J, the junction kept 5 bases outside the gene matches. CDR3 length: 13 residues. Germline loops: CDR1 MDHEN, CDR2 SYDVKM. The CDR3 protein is CASRGQGGQPQHF. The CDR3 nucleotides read TGTGCCAGCAGAGGACAGGGAGGACAGCCCCAGCATTTT.

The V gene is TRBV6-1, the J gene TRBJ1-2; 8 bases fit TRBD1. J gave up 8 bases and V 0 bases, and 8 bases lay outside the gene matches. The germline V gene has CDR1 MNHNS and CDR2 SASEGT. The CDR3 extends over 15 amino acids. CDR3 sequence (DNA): TGTGCCAGCAGTGAAGCCCCCAACAGGGGGGGAGGCTACACCTTC. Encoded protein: CASSEAPNRGGGYTF.

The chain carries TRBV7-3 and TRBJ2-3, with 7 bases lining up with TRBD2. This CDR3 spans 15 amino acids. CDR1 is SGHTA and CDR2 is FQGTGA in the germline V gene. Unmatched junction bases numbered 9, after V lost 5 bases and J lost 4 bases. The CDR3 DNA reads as TGTGCCAGCAGCGCATTGGCGGGGGTGGCAGATACGCAGTATTTT. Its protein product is CASSALAGVADTQYF.

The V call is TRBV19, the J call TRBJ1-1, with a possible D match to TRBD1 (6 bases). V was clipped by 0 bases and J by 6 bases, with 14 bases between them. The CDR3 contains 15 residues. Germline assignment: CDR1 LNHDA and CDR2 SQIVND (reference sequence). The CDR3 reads CASSIEAAPGAEAFF. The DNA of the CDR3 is TGTGCCAGTAGTATAGAAGCCGCCCCAGGGGCTGAAGCTTTCTTT.

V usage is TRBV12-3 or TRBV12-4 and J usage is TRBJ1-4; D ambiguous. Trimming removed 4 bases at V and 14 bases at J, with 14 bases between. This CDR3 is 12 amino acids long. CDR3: CASSWAPSVLFF. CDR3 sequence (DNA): TGTGCCAGCAGTTGGGCCCCGTCTGTCCTGTTTTTT.

DNA of the CDR3: TGTGCCAGCAGTTTTTCGGCTAGCGGGTCCCAAGAGACCCAGTACTTC. It encodes CASSFSASGSQETQYF. The chain has TRBV6-5 and TRBJ2-5; 8 nucleotides match TRBD2. In germline, CDR1 is MNHEY, CDR2 SVGAGI. The trim removed 4 bases at V and 1 base at J, leaving 8 bases unmatched. The CDR3 has 16 residues.

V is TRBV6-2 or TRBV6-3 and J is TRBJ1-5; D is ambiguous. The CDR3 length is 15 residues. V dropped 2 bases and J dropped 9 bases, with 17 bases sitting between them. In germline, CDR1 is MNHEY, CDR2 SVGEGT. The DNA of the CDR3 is TGTGCCAGCAGTTACGGCAGGCCCCCAATCACGCCCCAGCATTTT. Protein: CASSYGRPPITPQHF.

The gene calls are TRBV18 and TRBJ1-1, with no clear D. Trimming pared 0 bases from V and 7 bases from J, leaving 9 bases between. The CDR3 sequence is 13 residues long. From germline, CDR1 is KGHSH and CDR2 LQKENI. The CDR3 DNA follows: TGTGCCAGCTCACCACCTGAACAAGATGAAGCTTTCTTT. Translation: CASSPPEQDEAFF.

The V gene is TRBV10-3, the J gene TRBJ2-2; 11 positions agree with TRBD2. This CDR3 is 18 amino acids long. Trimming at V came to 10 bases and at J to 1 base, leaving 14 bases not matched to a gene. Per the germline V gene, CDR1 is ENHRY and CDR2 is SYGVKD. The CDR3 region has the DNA TGTGCCAGCTACAGGGGATACGGACTAGCGGGGAACACCGGGGAGCTGTTTTTT. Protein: CASYRGYGLAGNTGELFF.

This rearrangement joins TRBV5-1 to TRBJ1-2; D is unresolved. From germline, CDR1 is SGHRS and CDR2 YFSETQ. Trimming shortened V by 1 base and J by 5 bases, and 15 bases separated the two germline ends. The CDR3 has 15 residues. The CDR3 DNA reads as TGCGCCAGCAGCTTGTGGCAAGAAGAAGATTATGGCTACACCTTC. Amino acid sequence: CASSLWQEEDYGYTF.

CDR3 protein: CASSHRSSASRETQYF. In DNA form, the CDR3 reads TGTGCCAGCAGCCATCGAAGTAGCGCTAGCCGGGAGACCCAGTACTTC. J is TRBJ2-5 and V is TRBV3-1 (or the pseudogene TRBV3-2); D is perhaps TRBD2 (5 bases). This CDR3 spans 16 amino acids. CDR1 is LGHDT, CDR2 YNNKEL, per germline (reference sequence). V was pared by 3 bases and J by 5 bases, with 19 bases between.

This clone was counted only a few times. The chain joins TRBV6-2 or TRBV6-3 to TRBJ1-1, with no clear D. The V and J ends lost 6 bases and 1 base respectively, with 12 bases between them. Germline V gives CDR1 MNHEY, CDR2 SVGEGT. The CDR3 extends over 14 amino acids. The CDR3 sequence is CASSPHRENTEAFF. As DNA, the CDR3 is TGTGCCAGCAGCCCACACCGGGAGAACACTGAAGCTTTCTTT.

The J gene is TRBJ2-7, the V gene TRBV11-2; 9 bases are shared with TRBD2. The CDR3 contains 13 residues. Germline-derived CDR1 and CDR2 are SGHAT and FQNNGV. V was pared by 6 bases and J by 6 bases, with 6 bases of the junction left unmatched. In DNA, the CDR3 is TGTGCCAGCAGGTGGACTAGCGTTAGCGAGCAGTACTTC. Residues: CASRWTSVSEQYF.

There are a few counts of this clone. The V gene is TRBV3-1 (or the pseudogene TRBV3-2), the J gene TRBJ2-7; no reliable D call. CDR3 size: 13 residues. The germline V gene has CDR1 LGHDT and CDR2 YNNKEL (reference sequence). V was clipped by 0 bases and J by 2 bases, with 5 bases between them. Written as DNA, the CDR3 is TGTGCCAGCAGCCAAGATCTCGCCTACGAGCAGTACTTC. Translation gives CASSQDLAYEQYF.

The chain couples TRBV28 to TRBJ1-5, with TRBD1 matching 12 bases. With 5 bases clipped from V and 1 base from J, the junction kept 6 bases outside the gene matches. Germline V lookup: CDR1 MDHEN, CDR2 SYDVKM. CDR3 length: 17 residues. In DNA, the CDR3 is TGTGCCAGCAGTCAGGGGGACAGGGGGCTGAGCAATCAGCCCCAGCATTTT. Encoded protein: CASSQGDRGLSNQPQHF.

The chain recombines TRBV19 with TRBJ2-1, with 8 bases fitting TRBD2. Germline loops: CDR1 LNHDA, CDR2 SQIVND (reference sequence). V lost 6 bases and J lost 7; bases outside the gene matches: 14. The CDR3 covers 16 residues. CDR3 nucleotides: TGTGCCAGTAGATCCCCGAGCGGGGGCCCTGATAATGAGCAGTTCTTC. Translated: CASRSPSGGPDNEQFF.

The CDR3 sequence is CTSSQDRASGGAYEQYF. CDR3 coding DNA: TGCACCAGCAGCCAAGATAGGGCTAGCGGGGGGGCCTACGAGCAGTACTTC. The chain combines TRBV1 with TRBJ2-7; TRBD2 is taken as the D call from the table, unchecked against the DNA. TRBV1 has pseudogene status. The CDR3 loop spans 17 amino acids.

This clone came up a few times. CDR3 DNA: TGTGCCAGCAGTTACAGCGGGTCGGGGAATCAGCCCCAGCATTTT. It encodes CASSYSGSGNQPQHF. V usage is TRBV6-2 or TRBV6-3 and J usage is TRBJ1-5; D ambiguous. The CDR3 is made up of 15 amino acids. CDR1 MNHEY and CDR2 SVGEGT come from the germline V gene. The V end was cut by 2 bases, the J end by 4 bases, with 12 bases between.

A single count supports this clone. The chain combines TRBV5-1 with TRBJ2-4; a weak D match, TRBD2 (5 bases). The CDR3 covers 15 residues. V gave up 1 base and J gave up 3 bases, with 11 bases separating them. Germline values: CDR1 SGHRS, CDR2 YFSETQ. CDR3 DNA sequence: TGCGCCAGCAGCTTGTCCGGGGTTGACAAAAACATTCAGTACTTC. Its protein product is CASSLSGVDKNIQYF.

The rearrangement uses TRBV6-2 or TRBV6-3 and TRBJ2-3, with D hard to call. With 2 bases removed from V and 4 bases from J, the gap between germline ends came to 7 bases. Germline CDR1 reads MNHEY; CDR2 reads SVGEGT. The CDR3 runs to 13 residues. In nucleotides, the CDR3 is TGTGCCAGCAGTTACGATACAGCAGATACGCAGTATTTT. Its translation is CASSYDTADTQYF.

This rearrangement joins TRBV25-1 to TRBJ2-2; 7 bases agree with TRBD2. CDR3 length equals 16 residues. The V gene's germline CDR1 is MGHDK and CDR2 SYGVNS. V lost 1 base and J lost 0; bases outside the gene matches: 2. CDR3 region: CASSEFAGANTGELFF. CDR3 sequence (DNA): TGTGCCAGCAGTGAATTCGCGGGGGCGAACACCGGGGAGCTGTTTTTT.

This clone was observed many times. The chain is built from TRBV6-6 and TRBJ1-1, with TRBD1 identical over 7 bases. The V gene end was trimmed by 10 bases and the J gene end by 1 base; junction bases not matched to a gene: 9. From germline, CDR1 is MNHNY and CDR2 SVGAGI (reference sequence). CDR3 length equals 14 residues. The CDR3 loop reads CATYTGTENTEAFF. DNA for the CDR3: TGTGCCACGTATACCGGGACAGAGAACACTGAAGCTTTCTTT.

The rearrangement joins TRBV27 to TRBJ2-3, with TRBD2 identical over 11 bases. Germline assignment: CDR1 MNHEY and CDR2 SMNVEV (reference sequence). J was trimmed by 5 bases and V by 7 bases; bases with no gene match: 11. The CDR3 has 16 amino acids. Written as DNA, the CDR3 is TGTGCCAGCACACTATATAGCGGGGGGGCCAGAGATACGCAGTATTTT. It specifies CASTLYSGGARDTQYF.

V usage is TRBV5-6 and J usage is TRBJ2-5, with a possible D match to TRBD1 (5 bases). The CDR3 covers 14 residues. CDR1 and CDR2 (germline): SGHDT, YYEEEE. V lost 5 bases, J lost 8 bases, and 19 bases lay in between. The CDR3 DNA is TGTGCCAGCAGTCCCCGGACAAGAAGAGTAACCCAGTACTTC. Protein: CASSPRTRRVTQYF.

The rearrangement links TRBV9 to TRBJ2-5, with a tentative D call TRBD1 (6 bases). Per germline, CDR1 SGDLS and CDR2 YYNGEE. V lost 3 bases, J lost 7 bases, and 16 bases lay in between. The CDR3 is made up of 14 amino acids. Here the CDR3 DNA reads TGTGCCAGCAGCGCGGGACACGGTGGAGGGACCCAGTACTTC. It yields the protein CASSAGHGGGTQYF.

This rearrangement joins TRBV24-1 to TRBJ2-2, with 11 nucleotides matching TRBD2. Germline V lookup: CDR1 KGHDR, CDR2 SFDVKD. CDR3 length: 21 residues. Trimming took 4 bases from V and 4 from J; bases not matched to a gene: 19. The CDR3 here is CATSELATRGTSGESTGELFF. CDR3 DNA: TGTGCCACCAGTGAATTAGCTACCCGAGGGACTAGCGGAGAAAGCACCGGGGAGCTGTTTTTT.

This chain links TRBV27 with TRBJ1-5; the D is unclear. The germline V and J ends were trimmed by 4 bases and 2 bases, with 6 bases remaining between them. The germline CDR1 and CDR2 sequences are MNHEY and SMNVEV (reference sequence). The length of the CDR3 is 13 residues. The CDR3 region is CASSWRGNQPQHF. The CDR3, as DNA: TGTGCCAGCAGTTGGCGGGGCAATCAGCCCCAGCATTTT.

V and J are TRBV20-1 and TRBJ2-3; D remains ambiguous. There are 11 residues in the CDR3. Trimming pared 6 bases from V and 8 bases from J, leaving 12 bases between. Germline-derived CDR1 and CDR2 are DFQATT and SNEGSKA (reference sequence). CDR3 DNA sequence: TGCAGTGCCTCCCGCGCGCTTACGCAGTATTTT. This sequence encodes CSASRALTQYF.